The clone carrying this TCR beta chain has a count of ten or more. Amplification of TCR beta CDR3 regions used RNA as the template. The TCR CDR3 first-round RT-PCR relied on the HTBI primer set. TCRdb independently ran MiXCR on the multiplex PCR reads; one entry per CDR3 protein. This table holds 500,000 to 600,000 distinct CDR3 sequences, around 46% found once. These data come from a study of T cells in Graves' hyperthyroidism and ophthalmopathy. Thyroid ultrasound and orbital computed tomography, with clinical symptoms and serum thyroxine and TRAb, informed diagnoses. What was sequenced was peripheral blood or thyroid tissue (not recorded which). The receptor's source is a woman between 18 and 29 years old with Graves' hyperthyroidism.

Written as DNA, the CDR3 is TGCAGTGCTAGGGGGACTAGCGGGACTGGGGAGACCCAGTACTTC. This codes for CSARGTSGTGETQYF. V is TRBV20-1 and J is TRBJ2-5; TRBD2 aligns across 13 bases. Germline V CDR1 and CDR2: DFQATT, SNEGSKA (reference sequence). This CDR3 comprises 15 residues. V shed 3 bases, J shed 5 bases, and the junction held 6 bases outside the gene matches.